A single T cell receptor beta chain is shown here with its context. Generated by immunoSEQ multiplex PCR, the TCRdb table keeps only in-frame clones and is missing some. The sample consists of more than 95,000 clones, about 89% of them appearing once. This specimen comes from a study of blood T cell repertoires in COVID-19. As for the study in general: Acute-phase and convalescent COVID-19 samples originated in the United States, Italy and Spain.

Trimming removed 1 base at V and 7 bases at J, with 12 bases between. The CDR3 has 14 amino acids. The TCR sequence derives from a human donor in a cohort sampled during active COVID-19. The sequenced sample consisted of peripheral blood. The J gene is TRBJ1-5, the V gene TRBV5-7; the D gene is possibly TRBD1 (5 bases). TRBV5-7 belongs to the ORF category, with a function that is uncertain. The CDR3 DNA reads as TGTGCCAGCAGCTTGTGGCAGGGTGGACAGCCCCAGCATTTT. Protein: CASSLWQGGQPQHF.